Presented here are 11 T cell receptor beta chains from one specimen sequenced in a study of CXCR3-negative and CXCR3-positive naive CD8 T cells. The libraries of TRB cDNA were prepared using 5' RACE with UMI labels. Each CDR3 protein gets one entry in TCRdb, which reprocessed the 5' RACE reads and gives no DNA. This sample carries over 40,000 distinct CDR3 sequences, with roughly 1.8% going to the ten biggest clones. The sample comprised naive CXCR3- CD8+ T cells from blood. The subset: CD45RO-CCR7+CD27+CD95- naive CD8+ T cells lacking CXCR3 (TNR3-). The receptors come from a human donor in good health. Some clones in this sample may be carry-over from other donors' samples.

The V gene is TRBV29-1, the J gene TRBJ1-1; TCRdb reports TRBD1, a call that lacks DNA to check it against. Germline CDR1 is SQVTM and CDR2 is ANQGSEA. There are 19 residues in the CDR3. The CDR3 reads CSVDPSTGTAKQTDTEAFF.

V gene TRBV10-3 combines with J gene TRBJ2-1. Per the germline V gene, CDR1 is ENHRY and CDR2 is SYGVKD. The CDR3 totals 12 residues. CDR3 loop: CAILRPTNQQFF.

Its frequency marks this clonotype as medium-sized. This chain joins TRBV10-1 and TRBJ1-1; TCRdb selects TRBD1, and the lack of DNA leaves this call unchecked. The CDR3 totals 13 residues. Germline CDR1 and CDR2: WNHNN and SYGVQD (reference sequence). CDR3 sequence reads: CASSRVLTGEAFF.

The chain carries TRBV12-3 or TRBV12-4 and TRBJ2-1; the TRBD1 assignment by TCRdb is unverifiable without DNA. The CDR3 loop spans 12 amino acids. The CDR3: CASTRGYNEQFF.

The CDR3: CATSGPANRDRPNQPQHF. The V call is TRBV24-1, the J call TRBJ1-5; absent DNA, TCRdb's TRBD1 call cannot be checked. This CDR3 is built from 18 residues. CDR1 and CDR2 (germline): KGHDR, SFDVKD.

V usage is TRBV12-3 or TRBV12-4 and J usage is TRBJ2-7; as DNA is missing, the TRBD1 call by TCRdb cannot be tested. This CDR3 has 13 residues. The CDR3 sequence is CASSGTVSYEQYF.

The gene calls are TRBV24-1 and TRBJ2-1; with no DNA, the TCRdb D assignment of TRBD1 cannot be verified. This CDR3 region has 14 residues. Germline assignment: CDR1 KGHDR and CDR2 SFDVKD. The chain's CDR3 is CATSEPGRGNEQFF.

This CDR3 reads CASSYIAGQDYEQYF. The chain employs TRBV6-2 or TRBV6-3 and TRBJ2-7; there is no DNA to check the TCRdb D call of TRBD1. Germline CDR1 is MNHEY and CDR2 is SVGEGT. This CDR3 has 15 amino acids.

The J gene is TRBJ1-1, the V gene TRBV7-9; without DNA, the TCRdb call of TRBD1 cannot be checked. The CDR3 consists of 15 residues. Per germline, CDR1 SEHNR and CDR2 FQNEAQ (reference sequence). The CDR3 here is CASSIRVRRDTEAFF.

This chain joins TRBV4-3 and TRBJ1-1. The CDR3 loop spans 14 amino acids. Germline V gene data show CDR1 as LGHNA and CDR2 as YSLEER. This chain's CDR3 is CASSARTGLLEAFF.

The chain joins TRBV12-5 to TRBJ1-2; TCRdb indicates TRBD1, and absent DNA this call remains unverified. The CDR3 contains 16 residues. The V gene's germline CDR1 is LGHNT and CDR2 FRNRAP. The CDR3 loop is CASGPGTGRTEHGYTF.